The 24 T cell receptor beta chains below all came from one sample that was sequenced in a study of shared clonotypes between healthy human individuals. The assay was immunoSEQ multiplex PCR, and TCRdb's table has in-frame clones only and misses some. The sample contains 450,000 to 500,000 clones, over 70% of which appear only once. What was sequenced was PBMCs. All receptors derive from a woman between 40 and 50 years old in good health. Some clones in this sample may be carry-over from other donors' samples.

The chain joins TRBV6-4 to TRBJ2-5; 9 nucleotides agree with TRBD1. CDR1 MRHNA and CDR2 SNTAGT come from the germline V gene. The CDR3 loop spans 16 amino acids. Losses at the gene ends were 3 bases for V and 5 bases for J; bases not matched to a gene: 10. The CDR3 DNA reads TGTGCCAGCAGTGAAAGTCCGGGACAGGGACGGGAGACCCAGTACTTC. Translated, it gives CASSESPGQGRETQYF.

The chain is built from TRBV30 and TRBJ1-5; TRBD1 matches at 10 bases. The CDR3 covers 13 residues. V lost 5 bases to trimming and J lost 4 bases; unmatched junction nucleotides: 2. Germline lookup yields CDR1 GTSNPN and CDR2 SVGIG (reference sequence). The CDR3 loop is CAWDRGLNQPQHF. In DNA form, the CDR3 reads TGTGCCTGGGACAGGGGGCTGAATCAGCCCCAGCATTTT.

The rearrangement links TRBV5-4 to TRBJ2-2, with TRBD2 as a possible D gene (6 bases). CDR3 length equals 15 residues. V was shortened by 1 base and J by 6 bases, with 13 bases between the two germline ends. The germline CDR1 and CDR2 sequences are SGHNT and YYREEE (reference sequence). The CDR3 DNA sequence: TGTGCCAGCAGCTTGCCCGGGACGGGAGCCGGGGAGCTGTTTTTT. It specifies CASSLPGTGAGELFF.

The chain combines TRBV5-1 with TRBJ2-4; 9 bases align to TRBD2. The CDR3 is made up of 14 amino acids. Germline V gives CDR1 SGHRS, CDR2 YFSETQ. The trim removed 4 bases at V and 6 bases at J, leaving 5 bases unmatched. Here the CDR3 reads CASSLTSGPNIQYF. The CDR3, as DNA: TGCGCCAGCAGCCTGACTAGCGGCCCAAACATTCAGTACTTC.

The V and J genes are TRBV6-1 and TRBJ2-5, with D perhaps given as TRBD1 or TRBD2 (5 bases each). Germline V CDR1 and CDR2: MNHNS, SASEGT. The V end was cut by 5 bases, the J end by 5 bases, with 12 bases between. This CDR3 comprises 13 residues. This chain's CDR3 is CASSPGTLETQYF. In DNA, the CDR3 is TGTGCCAGCAGTCCCGGGACGCTGGAGACCCAGTACTTC.

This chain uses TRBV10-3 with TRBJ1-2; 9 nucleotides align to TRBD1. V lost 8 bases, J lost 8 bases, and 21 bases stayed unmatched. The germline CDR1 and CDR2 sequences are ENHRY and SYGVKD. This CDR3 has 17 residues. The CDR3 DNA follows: TGTGCCATCGCCCCCCAGTTACCTCTGGGACAGGGAGACGGCTACACCTTC. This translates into CAIAPQLPLGQGDGYTF.

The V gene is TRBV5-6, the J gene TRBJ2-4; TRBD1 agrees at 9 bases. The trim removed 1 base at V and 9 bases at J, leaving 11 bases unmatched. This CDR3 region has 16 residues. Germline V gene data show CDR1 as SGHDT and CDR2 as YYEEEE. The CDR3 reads CASSLPLGTGKGIQYF. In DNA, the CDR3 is TGTGCCAGCAGCTTGCCACTCGGGACAGGGAAGGGCATTCAGTACTTC.

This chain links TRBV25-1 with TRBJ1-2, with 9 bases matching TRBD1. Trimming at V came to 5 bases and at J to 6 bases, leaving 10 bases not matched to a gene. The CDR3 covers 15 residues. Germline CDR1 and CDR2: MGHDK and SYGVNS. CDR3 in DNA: TGTGCCAGCAGTCCTCGGACAGGGGTTGGAGATGGCTACACCTTC. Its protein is CASSPRTGVGDGYTF.

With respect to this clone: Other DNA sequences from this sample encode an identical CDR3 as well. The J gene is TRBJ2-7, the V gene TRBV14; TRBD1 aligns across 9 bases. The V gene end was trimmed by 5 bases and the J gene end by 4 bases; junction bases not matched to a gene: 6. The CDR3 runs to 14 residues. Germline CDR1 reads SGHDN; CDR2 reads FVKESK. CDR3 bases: TGTGCCAGCAGCGCTGGGACAGGGAAATACGAGCAGTACTTC. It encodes CASSAGTGKYEQYF.

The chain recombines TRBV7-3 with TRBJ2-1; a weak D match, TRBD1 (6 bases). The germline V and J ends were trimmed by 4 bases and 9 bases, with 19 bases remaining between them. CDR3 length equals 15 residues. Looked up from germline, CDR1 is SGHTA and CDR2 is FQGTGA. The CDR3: CASSSRATGASEQFF. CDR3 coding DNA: TGTGCCAGCAGCTCCCGGGCGACAGGAGCATCTGAGCAGTTCTTC.

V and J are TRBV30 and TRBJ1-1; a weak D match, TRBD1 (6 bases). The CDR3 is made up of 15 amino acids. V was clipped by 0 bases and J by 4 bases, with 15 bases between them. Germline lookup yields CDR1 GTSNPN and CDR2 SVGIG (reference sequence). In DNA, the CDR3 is TGTGCCTGGAGTGTGGACCCGGGACACCGCACTGAAGCTTTCTTT. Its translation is CAWSVDPGHRTEAFF.

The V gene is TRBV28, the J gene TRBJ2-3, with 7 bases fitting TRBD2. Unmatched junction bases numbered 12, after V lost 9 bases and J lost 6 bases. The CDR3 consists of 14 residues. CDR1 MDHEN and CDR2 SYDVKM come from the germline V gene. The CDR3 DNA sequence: TGTGCCAGTAGTGCGGGGAGGGAGTTGGATACGCAGTATTTT. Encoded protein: CASSAGRELDTQYF.

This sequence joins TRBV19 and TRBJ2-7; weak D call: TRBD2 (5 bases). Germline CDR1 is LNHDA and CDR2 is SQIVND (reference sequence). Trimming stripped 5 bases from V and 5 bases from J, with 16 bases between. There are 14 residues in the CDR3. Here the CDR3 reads CASSSDGRGDEQYF. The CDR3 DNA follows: TGTGCCAGTAGTTCAGACGGCCGGGGAGACGAGCAGTACTTC.

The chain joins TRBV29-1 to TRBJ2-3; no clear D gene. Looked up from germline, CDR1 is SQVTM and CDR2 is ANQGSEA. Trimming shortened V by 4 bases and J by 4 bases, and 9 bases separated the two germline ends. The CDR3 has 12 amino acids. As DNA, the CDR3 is TGCAGCGTTGGGGTTGGGTCAGATACGCAGTATTTT. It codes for CSVGVGSDTQYF.

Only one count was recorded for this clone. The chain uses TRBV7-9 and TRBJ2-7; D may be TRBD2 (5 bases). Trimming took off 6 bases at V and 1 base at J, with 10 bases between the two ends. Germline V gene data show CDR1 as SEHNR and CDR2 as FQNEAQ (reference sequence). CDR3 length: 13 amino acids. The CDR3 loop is CASSDTGSYEQYF. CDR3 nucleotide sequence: TGTGCCAGCAGTGATACGGGATCCTACGAGCAGTACTTC.

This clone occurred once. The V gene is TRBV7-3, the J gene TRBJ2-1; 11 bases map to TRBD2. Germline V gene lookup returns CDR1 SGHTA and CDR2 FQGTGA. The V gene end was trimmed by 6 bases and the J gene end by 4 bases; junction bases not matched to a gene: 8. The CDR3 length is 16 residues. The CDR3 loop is CASSYSASGRYNEQFF. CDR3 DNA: TGTGCCAGCAGTTACTCGGCTAGCGGGAGGTACAATGAGCAGTTCTTC.

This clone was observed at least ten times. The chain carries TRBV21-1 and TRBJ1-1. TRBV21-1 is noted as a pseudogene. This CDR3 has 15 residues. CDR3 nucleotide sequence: TGTGCCAGCAGCAAAGAGGTAGAAGGGAGCACTGAAGCTTTCTTT. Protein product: CASSKEVEGSTEAFF.

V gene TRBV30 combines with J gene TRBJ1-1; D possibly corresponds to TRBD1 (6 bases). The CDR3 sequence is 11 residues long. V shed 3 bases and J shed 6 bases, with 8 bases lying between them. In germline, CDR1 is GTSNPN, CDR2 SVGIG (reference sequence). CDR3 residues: CAWSRQAEAFF. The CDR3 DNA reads TGTGCCTGGAGCCGACAGGCTGAAGCTTTCTTT.

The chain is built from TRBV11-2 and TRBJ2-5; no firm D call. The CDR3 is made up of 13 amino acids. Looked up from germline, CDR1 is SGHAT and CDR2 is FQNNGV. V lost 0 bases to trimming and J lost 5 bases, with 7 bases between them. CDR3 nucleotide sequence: TGTGCCAGCAGCTTAGACCTGAGGGAGACCCAGTACTTC. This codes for CASSLDLRETQYF.

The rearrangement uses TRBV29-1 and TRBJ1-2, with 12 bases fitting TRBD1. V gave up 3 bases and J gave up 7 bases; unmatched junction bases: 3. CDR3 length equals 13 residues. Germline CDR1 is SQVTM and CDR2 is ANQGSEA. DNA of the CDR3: TGCAGCGTTGACCCGGGACAGGGGGCTGGCTACACCTTC. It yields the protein CSVDPGQGAGYTF.

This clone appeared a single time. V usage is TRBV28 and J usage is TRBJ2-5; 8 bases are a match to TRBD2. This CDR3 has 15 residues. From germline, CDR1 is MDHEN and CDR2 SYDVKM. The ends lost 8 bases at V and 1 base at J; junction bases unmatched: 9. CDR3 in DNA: TGTGCCAGCCAATTGGCGGGAGGCCCCCAAGAGACCCAGTACTTC. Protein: CASQLAGGPQETQYF.

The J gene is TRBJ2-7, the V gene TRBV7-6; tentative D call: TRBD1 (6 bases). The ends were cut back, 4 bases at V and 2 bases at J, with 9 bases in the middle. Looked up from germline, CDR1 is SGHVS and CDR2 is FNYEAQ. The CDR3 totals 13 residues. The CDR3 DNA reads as TGTGCCAGCAGCTCGCGGACAGCCTACGAGCAGTACTTC. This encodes CASSSRTAYEQYF.

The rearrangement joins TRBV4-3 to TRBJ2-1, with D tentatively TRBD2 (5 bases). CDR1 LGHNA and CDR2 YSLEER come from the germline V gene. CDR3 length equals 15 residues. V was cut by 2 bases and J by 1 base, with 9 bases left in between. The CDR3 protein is CASSQMGDSYNEQFF. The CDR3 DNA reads TGCGCCAGCAGCCAAATGGGAGATTCCTACAATGAGCAGTTCTTC.

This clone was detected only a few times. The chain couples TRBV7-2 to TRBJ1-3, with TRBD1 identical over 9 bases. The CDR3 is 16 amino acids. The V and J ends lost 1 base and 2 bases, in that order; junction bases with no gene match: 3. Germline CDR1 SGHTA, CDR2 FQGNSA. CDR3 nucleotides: TGTGCCAGCAGCTTAGTAACAGGGGGCACTGGAAACACCATATATTTT. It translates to CASSLVTGGTGNTIYF.